This entry lists 20 T cell receptor beta chains sequenced from one sample in a study of response to subunit inactivated influenza vaccine. TCRdb processed the RT-PCR reads anew with MiXCR; each CDR3 protein has one entry. Among more than 200,000 distinct CDR3 sequences, 9% to 15% were seen once, and the ten largest hold more than 7%. The source material was non-naive T cells sorted from PBMCs, sampled 14 days before vaccination. The receptors here all came from a man aged 45-65 years who received an inactivated influenza vaccine.

This clonotype was observed many times. The chain uses TRBV6-2 or TRBV6-3 and TRBJ2-1; D perhaps matches TRBD2 (6 bases). The CDR3 spans 13 residues. The V end was cut by 6 bases, the J end by 8 bases, with 14 bases between. CDR1 MNHEY and CDR2 SVGEGT come from the germline V gene. CDR3 coding DNA: TGTGCCAGCAGGGGACTTTCTGCCGATGAGCAGTTCTTC. This codes for CASRGLSADEQFF.

This clonotype was counted at least ten times. V and J are TRBV4-1 and TRBJ1-1; D is unresolved. Germline V lookup: CDR1 MGHRA, CDR2 YSYEKL. The V gene lost 1 base and the J gene lost 2 bases, with 5 bases spanning the gap. The CDR3 spans 13 residues. The CDR3 bases are TGCGCCAGCAGCCAAGCTCCCAACACTGAAGCTTTCTTT. Translated: CASSQAPNTEAFF.

This clonotype has at least ten counts. The rearrangement joins TRBV25-1 to TRBJ2-2, with 7 bases identical to TRBD2. Germline V gives CDR1 MGHDK, CDR2 SYGVNS. This CDR3 is built from 16 residues. J lost 2 bases, V lost 6 bases, and 9 bases had no gene match. CDR3 coding DNA: TGTGCCAGCAGCCACCAACGGGGGGTTAACACCGGGGAGCTGTTTTTT. This gives the protein CASSHQRGVNTGELFF.

This clonotype was seen only a few times. The CDR3 loop reads CASSLGPTRGGELFF. The CDR3 DNA reads as TGTGCCAGCAGTTTAGGACCGACTCGGGGCGGGGAGCTGTTTTTT. The V gene is TRBV6-2 or TRBV6-3, the J gene TRBJ2-2; tentative D call: TRBD2 (5 bases). Germline values: CDR1 MNHEY, CDR2 SVGEGT. The CDR3 is 15 residues long. The V and J ends lost 4 bases and 7 bases respectively, with 16 bases between them.

The V and J genes are TRBV6-2 or TRBV6-3 and TRBJ2-1; 8 nucleotides line up with TRBD1. This CDR3 has 18 residues. Germline V gives CDR1 MNHEY, CDR2 SVGEGT. The J segment lost 0 bases and the V segment lost 4 bases, leaving 11 bases of the junction unmatched. This chain's CDR3 is CASSSDRGPRSSYNEQFF. CDR3 in DNA: TGTGCCAGCAGTTCAGACAGGGGCCCCCGGAGCTCCTACAATGAGCAGTTCTTC.

The chain carries TRBV27 and TRBJ2-7; 10 bases map to TRBD1. This CDR3 has 16 amino acids. The V gene end was trimmed by 5 bases and the J gene end by 3 bases; junction bases not matched to a gene: 10. The germline V gene encodes CDR1 MNHEY and CDR2 SMNVEV (reference sequence). The CDR3 DNA sequence: TGTGCCAGCAGTAATTTGGGACAGGGGAATCGCTACGAGCAGTACTTC. Translation: CASSNLGQGNRYEQYF.

This clonotype has only a few counts. This chain uses TRBV20-1 with TRBJ1-1, with no clear D. Germline V CDR1 and CDR2: DFQATT, SNEGSKA (reference sequence). Trimming stripped 1 base from V and 1 base from J, with 10 bases between. The CDR3 covers 14 residues. Written as DNA, the CDR3 is TGCAGTGCTAGAGTTTCGGGGAGGAACACTGAAGCTTTCTTT. Its translation is CSARVSGRNTEAFF.

The chain recombines TRBV3-1 with TRBJ2-3; a possible D gene is TRBD1 (6 bases). Trimming took off 2 bases at V and 0 bases at J, with 12 bases between the two ends. The germline gives CDR1 LGHDT, CDR2 YNNKEL (reference sequence). This CDR3 has 16 residues. Here the CDR3 reads CASSQTGTRSTDTQYF. In DNA form, the CDR3 reads TGTGCCAGCAGCCAAACCGGGACACGAAGCACAGATACGCAGTATTTT.

This clonotype has at least ten counts. For the CDR3, the DNA is TGTGCCAGCAGTTTGGGGGCAAATGAAGCTTTCTTT. Its translation is CASSLGANEAFF. V gene TRBV7-9 combines with J gene TRBJ1-1; possible D gene TRBD1, 6 bases. Trimming took off 6 bases at V and 7 bases at J, with 12 bases between the two ends. Germline V gene sequence: CDR1 SEHNR, CDR2 FQNEAQ (reference sequence). The CDR3 is 12 residues long.

The chain links TRBV6-2 or TRBV6-3 to TRBJ2-7; D is uncertain. Germline V gives CDR1 MNHEY, CDR2 SVGEGT. Between the trimmed V and J ends, which lost 0 bases and 7 bases, there was a span of 7 bases. CDR3 length equals 12 residues. The chain's CDR3 is CASSYSEWEQYF. CDR3 DNA: TGTGCCAGCAGTTACTCTGAGTGGGAGCAGTACTTC.

Comments on this clonotype: Since a much larger clone is just one base distant, this may be a read error. The gene calls are TRBV4-3 and TRBJ2-4; no definite D call. Deletions cut 0 bases from V and 6 bases from J, with 3 bases between. The CDR3 has 12 amino acids. Germline V gives CDR1 LGHNA, CDR2 YSLEER. For the CDR3, the DNA is TGCGCCAGCAGCCAAGAAAGAAACATTCAGTACTTC. Its protein product is CASSQERNIQYF.

This clonotype was counted ten times or more. This sequence joins TRBV5-5 and TRBJ1-5; D may be TRBD1 (5 bases). Trimming took 0 bases from V and 6 from J, leaving 13 bases between them. This CDR3 spans 15 amino acids. Germline V lookup: CDR1 SGHKS, CDR2 YYEKEE (reference sequence). The CDR3 DNA reads as TGTGCCAGCAGCTTGGATTGGGGGTCTGGTCAGCCCCAGCATTTT. Protein sequence: CASSLDWGSGQPQHF.

Many counts were recorded for this clonotype. The chain links TRBV7-9 to TRBJ2-2; D is undetermined. Trimming took off 4 bases at V and 3 bases at J, with 9 bases between the two ends. The CDR3 has 14 amino acids. CDR1 and CDR2 (germline): SEHNR, FQNEAQ (reference sequence). The CDR3 DNA reads TGTGCCAGCAGCTCATTAAGACACACCGGGGAGCTGTTTTTT. The encoded protein is CASSSLRHTGELFF. Filled out from reference TRBV7-9 and TRBJ2-2, the complete variable domain reads DTGVSQNPRHKITKRGQNVTFRCDPISEHNRLYWYRQTLGQGPEFLTYFQNEAQLEKSRLLSDRFSAERPKGSFSTLEIQRTEQGDSAMYLCASSSLRHTGELFFGEGSRLTVL.

This clonotype was observed a handful of times. V and J are TRBV20-1 and TRBJ2-7; unclear D gene. This CDR3 has 11 residues. Deletions cut 3 bases from V and 4 bases from J, with 7 bases between. CDR1 and CDR2 (germline): DFQATT, SNEGSKA (reference sequence). CDR3 sequence: CSARRSYEQYF. The CDR3 DNA is TGCAGTGCTAGGAGGAGTTACGAGCAGTACTTC.

This clonotype was detected a few times. This chain connects TRBV27 to TRBJ1-6, with TRBD1 matching 10 bases. J was trimmed by 0 bases and V by 6 bases; bases with no gene match: 8. The CDR3 consists of 18 residues. CDR1 and CDR2 (germline): MNHEY, SMNVEV (reference sequence). CDR3 sequence: CASSRGTGAGSYNSPLHF. As DNA, the CDR3 is TGTGCCAGCAGCCGGGGGACAGGGGCGGGCTCCTATAATTCACCCCTCCACTTT.

This clonotype was observed a few times. V usage is TRBV29-1 and J usage is TRBJ2-3, with D possibly being TRBD1 (6 bases). Trimming removed 8 bases from V and 2 bases from J, with 14 bases in between. Per germline, CDR1 SQVTM and CDR2 ANQGSEA. The CDR3 sequence is 13 residues long. The CDR3 here is CSSLGQVTDTQYF. In nucleotides, the CDR3 is TGCAGCTCCCTGGGACAAGTCACAGATACGCAGTATTTT.

The chain is built from TRBV6-1 and TRBJ2-7; 15 bases align to TRBD2. J gave up 7 bases and V 6 bases, and 4 bases lay outside the gene matches. Germline CDR1 and CDR2: MNHNS and SASEGT. The CDR3 is 14 residues long. The CDR3 sequence is CASRGLAGGREQYF. The CDR3 DNA reads as TGTGCCAGCAGGGGACTAGCGGGAGGTCGGGAGCAGTACTTC.

The chain combines TRBV6-1 with TRBJ1-5; D perhaps matches TRBD1 (5 bases). This CDR3 is 12 amino acids long. CDR1 and CDR2 from the germline V gene are MNHNS and SASEGT. Trimming stripped 7 bases from V and 2 bases from J, with 6 bases between. This CDR3 is CASTGGNQPQHF. The CDR3 DNA is TGTGCCAGCACGGGGGGCAATCAGCCCCAGCATTTT.

This chain connects TRBV4-3 to TRBJ2-1; tentatively, D is TRBD2 (5 bases). Judging by the DNA end, TRBJ2-7 fits better; the J call may be wrong. The germline CDR1 and CDR2 sequences are LGHNA and YSLEER. The CDR3 runs to 14 residues. The CDR3 loop reads CASSPLGESDEQYF. In nucleotides, the CDR3 is TGCGCCAGCAGCCCACTCGGGGAGTCGGATGAGCAGTACTTC.

The CDR3 here is CASSFRLALPNEQFF. CDR3 coding DNA: TGTGCCAGCAGTTTTAGACTAGCTCTCCCTAATGAGCAGTTCTTC. V gene TRBV12-3 or TRBV12-4 combines with J gene TRBJ2-1; 7 bases are a match to TRBD2. The J segment lost 7 bases and the V segment lost 3 bases, leaving 9 bases of the junction unmatched. The CDR3 covers 15 residues.